One and the same sample provided the 4 T cell receptor beta chains below, sequenced in a study of blood T cell repertoires in COVID-19. Profiling relied on immunoSEQ multiplex PCR, and the TCRdb table lists in-frame clones only, not all of them. The data show about 180,000 clones, about 85% seen once. Source material: PBMCs or T cells enriched from blood (not recorded which). The source of these receptors is a man aged 40-50 years who had recovered from COVID-19.

This chain joins TRBV5-1 and TRBJ2-4, with D tentatively TRBD1 (7 bases). Germline V gene lookup returns CDR1 SGHRS and CDR2 YFSETQ. Trimming cost V 0 bases and J 6 bases, with 16 bases left between them. This CDR3 has 16 amino acids. CDR3 in DNA: TGCGCCAGCAGCTTGGGGGCAGGGGGGCCGGGAAACATTCAGTACTTC. Translation: CASSLGAGGPGNIQYF.

The rearrangement joins TRBV27 to TRBJ1-5, with 8 bases that match TRBD1. CDR1 and CDR2 from the germline V gene are MNHEY and SMNVEV (reference sequence). The V segment lost 2 bases and the J segment 6 bases; nucleotides outside the gene matches: 12. The CDR3 runs to 17 residues. CDR3 DNA: TGTGCCAGCAGTTTAGCCTTTCAGCAGGGGGCTCGTCAGCCCCAGCATTTT. This sequence encodes CASSLAFQQGARQPQHF.

CDR3 residues: CASSPTGQANTEAFF. DNA for the CDR3: TGTGCCAGCAGCCCGACGGGACAGGCGAACACTGAAGCTTTCTTT. The gene calls are TRBV7-8 and TRBJ1-1; 8 bases agree with TRBD1. V lost 5 bases, J lost 1 base, and 6 bases stayed unmatched. In germline, CDR1 is SGHVS, CDR2 FQNEAQ. This CDR3 comprises 15 residues.

The rearrangement uses TRBV18 and TRBJ2-3; TRBD1 is a possible D gene (6 bases). Trimming left V 3 bases short and J 0 bases short, with 19 bases between. Germline loops: CDR1 KGHSH, CDR2 LQKENI. The CDR3 is 18 amino acids. In nucleotides, the CDR3 is TGTGCCAGCTCACCTCTAACCTCCCGGGACACCAGCACAGATACGCAGTATTTT. Residues: CASSPLTSRDTSTDTQYF.